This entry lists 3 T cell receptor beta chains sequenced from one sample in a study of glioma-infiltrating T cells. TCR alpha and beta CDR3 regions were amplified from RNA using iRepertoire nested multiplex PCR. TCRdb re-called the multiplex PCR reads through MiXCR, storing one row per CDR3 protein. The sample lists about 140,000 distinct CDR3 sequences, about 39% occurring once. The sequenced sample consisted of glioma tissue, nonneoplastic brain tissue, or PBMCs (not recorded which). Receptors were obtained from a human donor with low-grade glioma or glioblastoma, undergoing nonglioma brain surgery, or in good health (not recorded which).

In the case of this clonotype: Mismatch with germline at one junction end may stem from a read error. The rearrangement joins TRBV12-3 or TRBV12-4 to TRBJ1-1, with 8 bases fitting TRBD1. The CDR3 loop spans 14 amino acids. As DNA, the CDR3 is TGTGCCGGCAGCACCGGACAGGGAGGGACTGAAGCTTTCTTT. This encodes CAGSTGQGGTEAFF.

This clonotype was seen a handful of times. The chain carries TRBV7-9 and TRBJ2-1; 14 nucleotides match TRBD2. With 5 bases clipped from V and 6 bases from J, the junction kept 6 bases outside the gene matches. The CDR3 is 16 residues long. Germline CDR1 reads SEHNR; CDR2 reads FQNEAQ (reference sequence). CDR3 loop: CASSASGTSGGNEQFF. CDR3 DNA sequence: TGTGCCAGCAGCGCATCCGGGACTAGCGGGGGCAATGAGCAGTTCTTC. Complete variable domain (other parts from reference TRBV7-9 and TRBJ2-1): DTGVSQNPRHKITKRGQNVTFRCDPISEHNRLYWYRQTLGQGPEFLTYFQNEAQLEKSRLLSDRFSAERPKGSFSTLEIQRTEQGDSAMYLCASSASGTSGGNEQFFGPGTRLTVL.

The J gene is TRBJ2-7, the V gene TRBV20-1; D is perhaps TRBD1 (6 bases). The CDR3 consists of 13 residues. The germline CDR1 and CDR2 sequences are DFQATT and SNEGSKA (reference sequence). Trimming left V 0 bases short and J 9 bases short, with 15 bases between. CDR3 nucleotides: TGCAGTGCTAGAGATGCCCCTAGAGGGGGGCAGTACTTC. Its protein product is CSARDAPRGGQYF.